These 10 T cell receptor beta chains were all obtained from the same sample, sequenced in a study of Ad26.COV2.S vaccination and SARS-CoV-2 variants. Treatment described: roughly 20 received Ad26.COV2.S at low or high dose, single or two shots; about 5 received placebo; per-sample allocation not given. Each sample was drawn 63 days after the first injection (of vaccine or placebo). Sequencing used immunoSEQ multiplex PCR; TCRdb keeps in-frame clones, though not all of them. This sample carries about 420,000 clones, approximately 87% of them seen once, and the ten largest clones take about 3.5%. The sequencing here drew on peripheral blood, taken in a trial of Ad26.COV2.S vaccine versus placebo. The receptor source for this set is a person between 18 and 65 years old who received the Ad26.COV2.S COVID-19 vaccine or a placebo.

The CDR3 is CASTNRGPAGNTIYF. CDR3 in DNA: TGTGCCAGCACGAACAGGGGGCCTGCTGGAAACACCATATATTTT. The V and J genes are TRBV3-1 (or the pseudogene TRBV3-2) and TRBJ1-3; 9 bases map to TRBD1. Germline V CDR1 and CDR2: LGHDT, YNNKEL (reference sequence). The V gene end was trimmed by 7 bases and the J gene end by 2 bases; junction bases not matched to a gene: 6. The CDR3 contains 15 residues.

V usage is TRBV30 and J usage is TRBJ2-7; D is uncertain. The germline V and J ends were trimmed by 0 bases and 1 base, with 22 bases remaining between them. The CDR3 loop spans 18 amino acids. Germline V gene data show CDR1 as GTSNPN and CDR2 as SVGIG (reference sequence). CDR3 amino acids: CAWSVSSAPLIESYEQYF. The CDR3 DNA reads as TGTGCCTGGAGTGTTTCGAGTGCACCTTTAATAGAGTCCTACGAGCAGTACTTC.

The rearrangement links TRBV19 to TRBJ1-6; weak D call: TRBD1 (6 bases). The germline V gene has CDR1 LNHDA and CDR2 SQIVND (reference sequence). The germline V and J ends were trimmed by 7 bases and 6 bases, with 16 bases remaining between them. The CDR3 has 15 residues. The CDR3 spells CASTFSGGLNSPLHF. CDR3 nucleotides: TGTGCCAGTACCTTCTCGGGGGGCCTTAATTCACCCCTCCACTTT.

This chain uses TRBV7-2 with TRBJ2-7, with D perhaps matching TRBD1 (6 bases). V was shortened by 5 bases and J by 0 bases, with 11 bases between the two germline ends. Germline CDR1 and CDR2: SGHTA and FQGNSA. The CDR3 length is 14 residues. CDR3 nucleotide sequence: TGTGCCAGCAGCCCAGGACAGTACTCCTACGAGCAGTACTTC. Its protein is CASSPGQYSYEQYF. Looking up the rest from reference TRBV7-2 and TRBJ2-7 gives the full variable domain: GAGVSQSPSNKVTEKGKDVELRCDPISGHTALYWYRQSLGQGLEFLIYFQGNSAPDKSGLPSDRFSAERTGGSVSTLTIQRTQQEDSAVYLCASSPGQYSYEQYFGPGTRLTVT.

This chain links TRBV11-2 with TRBJ1-5, with TRBD1 as a possible D gene (5 bases). Germline CDR1 SGHAT, CDR2 FQNNGV. V lost 5 bases and J lost 8, with 19 bases in between. The CDR3 totals 15 residues. The CDR3 loop reads CASSPLQGRGEPQHF. CDR3 bases: TGTGCCAGCAGCCCACTCCAGGGCCGTGGTGAGCCCCAGCATTTT.

The chain combines TRBV27 with TRBJ1-1; TRBD1 matches at 8 bases. The CDR3 is 12 residues long. The germline gives CDR1 MNHEY, CDR2 SMNVEV (reference sequence). The J segment lost 11 bases and the V segment lost 5 bases, leaving 7 bases of the junction unmatched. CDR3 residues: CASSPRTGRAFF. For the CDR3, the DNA is TGTGCCAGCAGTCCAAGGACAGGGAGGGCTTTCTTT.

The V call is TRBV4-1, the J call TRBJ2-1; the match to TRBD2 covers 10 bases. Germline trimming cut 4 bases from V and 4 bases from J; bases unmatched to any gene: 13. This CDR3 is built from 18 residues. From germline, CDR1 is MGHRA and CDR2 YSYEKL. The CDR3 is CASSPIEFSGGTYNEQFF. CDR3 in DNA: TGCGCCAGCAGCCCCATTGAGTTTAGCGGGGGGACTTACAATGAGCAGTTCTTC.

This clone was recorded once. The V and J genes are TRBV10-3 and TRBJ1-1; 9 nucleotides align to TRBD1. The V segment lost 0 bases and the J segment 5 bases; nucleotides outside the gene matches: 7. This CDR3 spans 16 amino acids. Per the germline V gene, CDR1 is ENHRY and CDR2 is SYGVKD. The CDR3 DNA reads as TGTGCCATCAGTGAGTCCAACAGGGGGCGGAGAACTGAAGCTTTCTTT. Translated, it gives CAISESNRGRRTEAFF.

This clone was seen only once. This chain joins TRBV4-2 and TRBJ2-3, with D unclear. Germline loops: CDR1 LGHNA, CDR2 YNFKEQ. V was trimmed by 1 base and J by 6 bases, leaving 5 bases between them. The CDR3 sequence is 12 residues long. This chain's CDR3 is CASSQAGDTQYF. DNA of the CDR3: TGTGCCAGCAGCCAAGCTGGGGATACGCAGTATTTT.

CDR3 coding DNA: TGTGCCAGCAGCTCAAGGGTATCCTACGAGCAGTACTTC. Its protein is CASSSRVSYEQYF. The chain joins TRBV5-6 to TRBJ2-7, with D hard to call. V lost 3 bases and J lost 1, with 8 bases in between. CDR1 is SGHDT and CDR2 is YYEEEE in the germline V gene. The length of the CDR3 is 13 residues.